The clone carrying this T cell receptor (beta chain) was seen only once. The data belong to a study of blood T cell repertoires in COVID-19. The CDR3 contains 15 residues. The germline gives CDR1 LNHDA, CDR2 SQIVND (reference sequence). With 5 bases clipped from V and 2 bases from J, the junction kept 6 bases outside the gene matches. Profiling relied on immunoSEQ multiplex PCR, and the TCRdb table lists in-frame clones only, not all of them. The profile covers about 110,000 clones, with around nine tenths appearing a single time and roughly 0.94% taken by the ten largest. The clonotype comes from a woman between 50 and 59 years old with active or convalescent COVID-19. The sample taken for sequencing was peripheral blood. The chain links TRBV19 to TRBJ2-1; 7 nucleotides agree with TRBD1. The CDR3 nucleotides read TGTGCCAGTAGTCCCCGACAGGGACCCTACAATGAGCAGTTCTTC. This encodes CASSPRQGPYNEQFF.